The 11 T cell receptor beta chains below all came from one sample that was sequenced in a study of blood T cell repertoires in COVID-19. Profiled with immunoSEQ multiplex PCR; TCRdb holds only in-frame clones, not every one. This sample has approximately 230,000 clones, with about 90% found just once. The sample was peripheral blood. The source is an elderly man with acute or convalescent COVID-19.

Concerning this clone itself: Other DNA sequences in the same sample also yield this CDR3. The chain uses TRBV4-3 and TRBJ2-2; 8 bases are shared with TRBD1. V lost 4 bases to trimming and J lost 1 base; unmatched junction nucleotides: 2. Germline V gene data show CDR1 as LGHNA and CDR2 as YSLEER. The CDR3 totals 15 residues. The CDR3 spells CASSLGTGNTGELFF. CDR3 coding DNA: TGCGCCAGCAGCCTCGGGACAGGGAACACCGGGGAGCTGTTTTTT.

Remarks on this clone: Other DNA sequences in this specimen translate into the identical CDR3. The genes are TRBV7-9 and TRBJ2-1; maybe TRBD2 (5 bases). This CDR3 is built from 14 residues. Germline V gene sequence: CDR1 SEHNR, CDR2 FQNEAQ (reference sequence). V was pared by 2 bases and J by 0 bases, with 5 bases between. The CDR3 sequence: CASSLTSSYNEQFF. The CDR3 DNA is TGTGCCAGCAGCTTAACTAGCTCCTACAATGAGCAGTTCTTC. Using reference TRBV7-9 and TRBJ2-1 for the parts outside the CDR3, the full variable domain is DTGVSQNPRHKITKRGQNVTFRCDPISEHNRLYWYRQTLGQGPEFLTYFQNEAQLEKSRLLSDRFSAERPKGSFSTLEIQRTEQGDSAMYLCASSLTSSYNEQFFGPGTRLTVL.

This clone was counted a single time. J is TRBJ1-4 and V is TRBV7-3; TRBD1 aligns across 10 bases. The CDR3 extends over 17 amino acids. Unmatched junction bases numbered 5, after V lost 4 bases and J lost 0 bases. Germline lookup yields CDR1 SGHTA and CDR2 FQGTGA. The CDR3 reads CASSSRDRGATNEKLFF. In DNA form, the CDR3 reads TGTGCCAGCAGCTCCCGGGACAGGGGAGCAACTAATGAAAAACTGTTTTTT. The whole variable domain, remainder taken from reference TRBV7-3 and TRBJ1-4, is GAGVSQTPSNKVTEKGKYVELRCDPISGHTALYWYRQSLGQGPEFLIYFQGTGAADDSGLPNDRFFAVRPEGSVSTLKIQRTERGDSAVYLCASSSRDRGATNEKLFFGSGTQLSVL.

The chain recombines TRBV19 with TRBJ1-5; D is unresolved. V dropped 2 bases and J dropped 6 bases, with 8 bases sitting between them. The CDR3 is made up of 13 amino acids. Germline assignment: CDR1 LNHDA and CDR2 SQIVND (reference sequence). CDR3 sequence: CASSIMGSQPQHF. CDR3 sequence (DNA): TGTGCCAGTAGTATAATGGGGAGTCAGCCCCAGCATTTT.

The chain combines TRBV6-5 with TRBJ2-3; no definite D call. Germline V CDR1 and CDR2: MNHEY, SVGAGI. The CDR3 consists of 15 residues. The V end lost 4 bases, the J end lost 0 bases, and 11 bases lay between the germline ends. CDR3 region: CASSSADASTDTQYF. DNA of the CDR3: TGTGCCAGCAGTTCGGCGGATGCTAGCACAGATACGCAGTATTTT.

J is TRBJ1-5 and V is TRBV7-2; 9 nucleotides line up with TRBD1. The V gene's germline CDR1 is SGHTA and CDR2 FQGNSA. J lost 3 bases, V lost 4 bases, and 4 bases had no gene match. There are 15 residues in the CDR3. CDR3 sequence reads: CASSSGQGINQPQHF. CDR3 coding DNA: TGTGCCAGCAGCTCAGGACAGGGGATCAATCAGCCCCAGCATTTT.

The CDR3: CASSFLRGLGNQPQHF. In nucleotides, the CDR3 is TGTGCCAGCAGTTTCCTCAGGGGGCTCGGCAATCAGCCCCAGCATTTT. The rearrangement joins TRBV28 to TRBJ1-5; TRBD1 matches at 8 bases. The CDR3 totals 16 residues. The germline V gene encodes CDR1 MDHEN and CDR2 SYDVKM. The trim removed 3 bases at V and 2 bases at J, leaving 6 bases unmatched.

The chain couples TRBV19 to TRBJ2-3, with TRBD2 matching over 7 bases. CDR1 is LNHDA, CDR2 SQIVND, per germline (reference sequence). This CDR3 region has 15 residues. V was clipped by 3 bases and J by 1 base; unmatched bases: 4. CDR3 nucleotides: TGTGCCAGTAGTATGGCCCGGGAGGGCACAGATACGCAGTATTTT. It encodes CASSMAREGTDTQYF.

The chain is built from TRBV4-1 and TRBJ1-2; D unresolved. Trimming took 4 bases from V and 3 from J, leaving 6 bases between them. Germline lookup yields CDR1 MGHRA and CDR2 YSYEKL. The CDR3 loop spans 12 amino acids. CDR3 in DNA: TGCGCCAGCAGCCCCCGGGACTATGGCTACACCTTC. It is translated as CASSPRDYGYTF.

In this sample, this clone turned up once. V gene TRBV4-3 combines with J gene TRBJ2-7; 12 bases match TRBD2. J was trimmed by 0 bases and V by 4 bases; bases with no gene match: 13. The germline V gene has CDR1 LGHNA and CDR2 YSLEER. The CDR3 has 19 residues. The CDR3 DNA reads as TGCGCCAGCAGCCCCCAAAAGCTAGCGGGAGGGGGATACTCCTACGAGCAGTACTTC. This gives the protein CASSPQKLAGGGYSYEQYF.

The chain is built from TRBV11-2 and TRBJ2-5, with D possibly TRBD2 on 6 matching bases. The germline CDR1 and CDR2 sequences are SGHAT and FQNNGV. This CDR3 has 14 amino acids. Trimming pared 6 bases from V and 5 bases from J, leaving 16 bases between. DNA of the CDR3: TGTGCCAGCAGATTTAGCGGCCTAGGTGAGACCCAGTACTTC. Translating it yields CASRFSGLGETQYF.